This T cell receptor (beta chain) was captured by sequencing in a study of blood T cell repertoires in COVID-19. Study context: COVID-19 samples from acute and convalescent phases originated in the United States, Italy and Spain. PBMCs, B-cell-depleted T cells, or T cells were the source of the cDNA or gDNA that made up the material.

The V gene's germline CDR1 is KGHDR and CDR2 SFDVKD. Germline trimming cut 9 bases from V and 6 bases from J; bases unmatched to any gene: 9. There are 13 residues in the CDR3. Per the original methods: Scientists estimated how many nucleated cells there were by amplifying reference gene primers. The data were produced by immunoSEQ multiplex PCR, yet TCRdb's version contains in-frame clones alone and is incomplete. V and J calls and clone size are those listed in that table; D and trimming were worked out from the DNA. The sample carries fewer than 300,000 clones, around four fifths recorded once. The sequenced sample was peripheral blood. The rearrangement joins TRBV24-1 to TRBJ2-7; 8 bases map to TRBD1. The sequence was collected from a woman between 45 and 60 years old who had recovered from COVID-19. DNA of the CDR3: TGTGCCACCGCCATTGACAGGGGAGGCGAGCAGTACTTC. It is translated as CATAIDRGGEQYF.